This TCR beta chain is from a study of CD8 T cells in ankylosing spondylitis. TCRdb passed the 5' RACE reads through MiXCR, listing each CDR3 protein once. Here the sample spans 200,000 to 300,000 distinct CDR3 sequences, roughly a third being singletons. Study-wide results and limits: Ankylosing spondylitis blood appeared to carry a characteristic TCR beta motif of roughly eight highly homologous variants. CD8+ cells made up the disease-linked clones, which were relatively rare in peripheral blood. Some of the motif variants had earlier been found in reactive arthritis patients' fluid and blood.

The CDR3 has 12 amino acids. Germline CDR1 reads DFQATT; CDR2 reads SNEGSKA (reference sequence). V was clipped by 6 bases and J by 4 bases, with 13 bases between them. Points on this clonotype: The antigen is undetermined.

The sample comprised blood, either unsorted or a sorted T cell fraction (not recorded which). This chain uses TRBV20-1 with TRBJ2-7; weak D call: TRBD1 (6 bases). This sequence originates from a male donor with ankylosing spondylitis or in good health (not recorded which). The CDR3 is CSASDRLYEQYF. The CDR3 DNA reads as TGCAGTGCGTCGGACAGACTATACGAGCAGTACTTC.